This is a list of T cell receptor beta chains from one sample in a study of beta chain features in type 1 diabetes. Only in-frame clones appear in the TCRdb table, and some are missing; sequencing was by immunoSEQ multiplex PCR. This sample has 150,000 to 200,000 clones, with roughly 60% found just once. The sequenced sample was naive CD4+ T cells from blood. The receptor source for this set is a man aged 25-40 years with type 1 diabetes. CDR3s include the opening cysteine and the closing phenylalanine or tryptophan. Fields, in order: clone size, D gene, V gene, J gene, CDR3 protein, CDR3 DNA. A D gene is named only where the DNA matches it firmly. Clone size appears in some rows only: once, few, many, or a class for an expanded clone.

>.|.|TRBV5-1|TRBJ2-3
CASTRETDTQYF
TGCGCCAGCACCAGGGAGACAGATACGCAGTATTTT
>.|.|TRBV7-2|TRBJ1-2
CASSQRTAGYTF
TGTGCCAGCAGTCAAAGGACAGCTGGCTACACCTTC
>.|.|TRBV18|TRBJ2-5
CASSQLEETQYF
TGTGCCAGCTCACAACTCGAGGAGACCCAGTACTTC
>.|TRBD2|TRBV6-5|TRBJ2-1
CASRRTSPNEQFF
TGTGCCAGCAGAAGGACTAGCCCCAATGAGCAGTTCTTC
>.|.|TRBV25-1|TRBJ2-6
CASGGSGANVLTF
TGTGCCAGCGGAGGATCTGGGGCCAACGTCCTGACTTTC
>.|.|TRBV11-2|TRBJ1-3
CASSSTMENTIYF
TGTGCCAGCAGCTCCACAATGGAAAACACCATATATTTT
>.|.|TRBV9|TRBJ1-6
CASSVGDSHSPLHF
TGTGCCAGCAGCGTAGGAGACAGTCATTCACCCCTCCACTTT
>few|.|TRBV29-1|TRBJ2-1
CSARTFDLGVGQFF
TGCAGCGCCCGAACCTTTGATTTAGGGGTCGGGCAGTTCTTC
>few|.|TRBV9|TRBJ2-3
CASSVVADTDTQYF
TGTGCCAGCAGCGTAGTAGCAGACACAGATACGCAGTATTTT
>.|.|TRBV27|TRBJ1-2
CASSFVRGAGYTF
TGTGCCAGCAGTTTTGTAAGGGGGGCTGGCTACACCTTC
>.|TRBD1|TRBV18|TRBJ2-4
CASSPVAGTEVYF
TGTGCCAGCTCACCGGTTGCCGGGACAGAAGTGTACTTC
>.|.|TRBV2|TRBJ1-2
CASNMRGGYGYTF
TGTGCCAGCAACATGAGGGGTGGCTATGGCTACACCTTC
>.|TRBD1|TRBV7-9|TRBJ2-4
CASSAADRAYIQYF
TGTGCCAGCAGCGCCGCGGACAGGGCGTACATTCAGTACTTC
>.|.|TRBV10-3|TRBJ2-3
CAISGGTSTSTDTQYF
TGTGCCATCAGTGGCGGGACTTCTACTAGCACAGATACGCAGTATTTT
>.|.|TRBV5-1|TRBJ2-3
CASSFIASASDTQYF
TGCGCCAGCAGCTTTATAGCTAGCGCCTCAGATACGCAGTATTTT
>few|.|TRBV29-1|TRBJ2-7
CSVVGPLGYEQYF
TGCAGCGTTGTCGGTCCCCTGGGGTACGAGCAGTACTTC
>.|.|TRBV9|TRBJ1-1
CASSPYGSGAGTEAFF
TGTGCCAGCAGTCCCTACGGGTCGGGGGCCGGTACTGAAGCTTTCTTT
>once|.|TRBV6-1|TRBJ2-5
CASSETEETQYF
TGTGCCAGCAGTGAGACGGAAGAGACCCAGTACTTC
>.|.|TRBV14|TRBJ2-5
CASSQDPQAETQYF
TGTGCCAGCAGCCAAGACCCCCAGGCAGAGACCCAGTACTTC
>.|TRBD2|TRBV9|TRBJ2-3
CASSVPGTSGGATDTQYF
TGTGCCAGCAGCGTACCCGGGACTAGCGGGGGGGCTACAGATACGCAGTATTTT
>once|.|TRBV7-2|TRBJ2-7
CASSFAGAPEQYF
TGTGCCAGCAGCTTTGCGGGGGCCCCCGAGCAGTACTTC
>.|.|TRBV2|TRBJ1-3
CASSDRNGNTIYF
TGTGCCAGCAGTGACCGAAATGGAAACACCATATATTTT
>few|.|TRBV9|TRBJ2-7
CASSVASEHEQYF
TGTGCCAGCAGCGTAGCATCGGAACACGAGCAGTACTTC
>.|.|TRBV9|TRBJ2-1
CASSVETGAIYNEQFF
TGTGCCAGCAGCGTAGAGACGGGGGCCATCTACAATGAGCAGTTCTTC
>.|.|TRBV4-3|TRBJ1-1
CASSQDWGHMNTEAFF
TGCGCCAGCAGCCAAGACTGGGGACACATGAACACTGAAGCTTTCTTT
>few|.|TRBV30|TRBJ1-2
CAWNTINYGYTF
TGTGCCTGGAATACGATCAACTATGGCTACACCTTC
>.|.|TRBV4-3|TRBJ1-1
CASSQGPGSGDTEAFF
TGCGCCAGCAGCCAAGGGCCTGGCTCAGGGGACACTGAAGCTTTCTTT
>.|.|TRBV5-4|TRBJ1-2
CASSPESNGYTF
TGTGCCAGCAGCCCCGAAAGTAATGGCTACACCTTC
>few|.|TRBV7-2|TRBJ2-3
CARFYGRGALDTQYF
TGTGCCAGGTTCTATGGACGGGGGGCCTTAGATACGCAGTATTTT
>once|.|TRBV30|TRBJ2-1
CAWSKQGGSGEQFF
TGTGCCTGGAGTAAGCAGGGGGGCTCGGGTGAGCAGTTCTTC
>.|TRBD1|TRBV25-1|TRBJ2-1
CASSEPGTGGLNEQFF
TGTGCCAGCAGTGAACCCGGGACAGGGGGCCTGAATGAGCAGTTCTTC
>.|TRBD1|TRBV2|TRBJ2-7
CASSTGDVSYEQYF
TGTGCCAGCAGTACAGGGGACGTCTCCTACGAGCAGTACTTC
>once|.|TRBV6-5|TRBJ2-6
CASGDGSSGANVLTF
TGTGCCAGCGGGGACGGGAGCTCTGGGGCCAACGTCCTGACTTTC
>.|.|TRBV29-1|TRBJ1-1
CSGNRQMNTEAFF
TGCAGCGGTAACCGACAGATGAACACTGAAGCTTTCTTT
>.|.|TRBV29-1|TRBJ2-3
CSGVIDTQYF
TGCAGCGGAGTGATAGATACGCAGTATTTT
>.|.|TRBV5-1|TRBJ1-2
CASSLVARVTYGYTF
TGCGCCAGCAGCTTGGTGGCCAGGGTAACCTATGGCTACACCTTC
>.|.|TRBV5-1|TRBJ2-5
CASMFGLSGETQYF
TGCGCCAGCATGTTCGGTTTAAGCGGAGAGACCCAGTACTTC
>.|TRBD1|TRBV7-9|TRBJ2-4
CASSPPGTGGAGSIQYF
TGTGCCAGCAGCCCCCCAGGGACAGGGGGCGCCGGAAGCATTCAGTACTTC
>.|.|TRBV15|TRBJ1-1
CATSRDEDTEAFF
TGTGCCACCAGCAGAGATGAGGACACTGAAGCTTTCTTT
>few|TRBD2|TRBV29-1|TRBJ2-7
CSVAAGGYEQYF
TGCAGCGTTGCCGCGGGGGGCTACGAGCAGTACTTC
>.|.|TRBV9|TRBJ1-1
CASSFGPDTEAFF
TGTGCCAGCAGCTTTGGCCCTGACACGGAAGCTTTCTTT